The rows below give T cell receptor beta chains drawn from one sample of a study of blood T cell repertoires in COVID-19. The table came from immunoSEQ multiplex PCR; TCRdb's copy has only in-frame clones and leaves some out. The data contain about 430,000 clones, 70% to 90% of them singletons. Source material: PBMCs or T cells enriched from blood (not recorded which). These receptors came from a woman in her 30s with acute COVID-19. Both conserved end residues are part of each CDR3. A D gene is named only where the DNA matches it firmly. Where a row states a size, it is once, few, many or the class of an expanded clone; other rows omit it.

J: TRBJ2-2; V: TRBV3-1/TRBV3-2; size: NA; D: NA; CDR3: CASSQGGGYTGELFF; DNA: TGTGCCAGCAGCCAAGGAGGGGGTTACACCGGGGAGCTGTTTTTT
J: TRBJ1-5; V: TRBV6-1; size: NA; D: TRBD1; CDR3: CASSERAGGYQPQHF; DNA: TGTGCCAGCAGTGAACGGGCAGGGGGATATCAGCCCCAGCATTTT
J: TRBJ2-7; V: TRBV7-9; size: NA; D: NA; CDR3: CASSLPGSYEQYF; DNA: TGTGCCAGCAGCTTACCAGGCTCCTACGAGCAGTACTTC
J: TRBJ1-6; V: TRBV9; size: NA; D: TRBD1; CDR3: CASSAGQGTNSPLHF; DNA: TGTGCCAGCAGCGCAGGACAGGGAACGAATTCACCCCTCCACTTT
J: TRBJ2-3; V: TRBV11-2; size: NA; D: TRBD2; CDR3: CASSLGLAGGSDTQYF; DNA: TGTGCCAGCAGCTTGGGACTAGCGGGTGGGTCAGATACGCAGTATTTT
J: TRBJ2-1; V: TRBV7-3; size: NA; D: TRBD2; CDR3: CASSLNRLAFDEQFF; DNA: TGTGCCAGCAGCTTAAATCGACTAGCGTTCGATGAGCAGTTCTTC
J: TRBJ1-4; V: TRBV18; size: NA; D: NA; CDR3: CASSPPKGPGATNEKLFF; DNA: TGTGCCAGCTCACCACCAAAGGGTCCGGGAGCAACTAATGAAAAACTGTTTTTT
J: TRBJ1-6; V: TRBV9; size: NA; D: TRBD1; CDR3: CASSVAQTGEGPLHF; DNA: TGTGCCAGCAGCGTAGCCCAAACAGGGGAAGGGCCCCTCCACTTT
J: TRBJ2-2; V: TRBV29-1; size: NA; D: NA; CDR3: CSASSENTGELFF; DNA: TGCAGCGCCTCTAGCGAGAACACCGGGGAGCTGTTTTTT
J: TRBJ2-1; V: TRBV19; size: NA; D: NA; CDR3: CASSSSAGAGFYEQFF; DNA: TGTGCCAGTAGTTCATCTGCGGGGGCCGGATTCTATGAGCAGTTCTTC
J: TRBJ1-2; V: TRBV2; size: few; D: NA; CDR3: CASRFSIGAPNYGYTF; DNA: TGTGCCAGCAGATTCTCTATAGGGGCGCCTAACTATGGCTACACCTTC
J: TRBJ1-5; V: TRBV23-1; size: few; D: NA; CDR3: CASRSRTGGDQPQHF; DNA: TGCGCCAGCCGCAGTCGGACCGGGGGGGATCAGCCCCAGCATTTT
J: TRBJ1-2; V: TRBV5-1; size: NA; D: TRBD1; CDR3: CASSGDRGRLGYTF; DNA: TGCGCCAGCAGCGGGGACAGGGGCCGGCTTGGCTACACCTTC
J: TRBJ2-1; V: TRBV11-2; size: NA; D: NA; CDR3: CASSLAGVYNEQFF; DNA: TGTGCCAGCAGCTTAGCGGGGGTCTACAATGAGCAGTTCTTC